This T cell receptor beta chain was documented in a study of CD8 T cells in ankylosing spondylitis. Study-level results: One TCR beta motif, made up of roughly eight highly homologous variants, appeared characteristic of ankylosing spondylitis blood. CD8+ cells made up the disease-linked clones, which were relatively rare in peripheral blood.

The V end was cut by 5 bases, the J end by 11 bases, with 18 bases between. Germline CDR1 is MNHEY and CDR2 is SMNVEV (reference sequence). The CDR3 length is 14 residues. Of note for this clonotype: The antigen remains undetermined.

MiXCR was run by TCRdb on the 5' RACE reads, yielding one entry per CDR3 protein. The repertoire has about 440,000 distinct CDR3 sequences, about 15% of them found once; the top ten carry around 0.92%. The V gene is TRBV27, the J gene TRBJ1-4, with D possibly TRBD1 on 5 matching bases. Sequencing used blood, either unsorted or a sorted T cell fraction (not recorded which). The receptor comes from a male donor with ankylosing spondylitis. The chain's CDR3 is CASSPRDGRLKLFF. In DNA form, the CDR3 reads TGTGCCAGCAGTCCCCGGGACGGACGATTGAAACTGTTTTTT.